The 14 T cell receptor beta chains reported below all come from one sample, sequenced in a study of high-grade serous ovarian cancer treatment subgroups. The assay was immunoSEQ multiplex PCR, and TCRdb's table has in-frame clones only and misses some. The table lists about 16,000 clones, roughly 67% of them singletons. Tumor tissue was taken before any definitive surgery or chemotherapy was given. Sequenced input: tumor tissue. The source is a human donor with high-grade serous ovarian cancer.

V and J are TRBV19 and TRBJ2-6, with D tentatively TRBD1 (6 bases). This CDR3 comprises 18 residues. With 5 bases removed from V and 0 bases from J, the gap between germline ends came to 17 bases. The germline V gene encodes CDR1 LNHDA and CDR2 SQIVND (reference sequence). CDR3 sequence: CASSPRQVPLSGANVLTF. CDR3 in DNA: TGTGCCAGTAGTCCGAGACAGGTCCCCCTCTCTGGGGCCAACGTCCTGACTTTC.

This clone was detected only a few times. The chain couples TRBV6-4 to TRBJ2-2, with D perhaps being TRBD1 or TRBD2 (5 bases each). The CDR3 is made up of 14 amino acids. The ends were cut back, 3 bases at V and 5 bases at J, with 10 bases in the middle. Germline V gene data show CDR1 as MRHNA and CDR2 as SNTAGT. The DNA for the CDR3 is TGTGCCAGCAGTGAGAGGGGTGGAACCGGGGAGCTGTTTTTT. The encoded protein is CASSERGGTGELFF.

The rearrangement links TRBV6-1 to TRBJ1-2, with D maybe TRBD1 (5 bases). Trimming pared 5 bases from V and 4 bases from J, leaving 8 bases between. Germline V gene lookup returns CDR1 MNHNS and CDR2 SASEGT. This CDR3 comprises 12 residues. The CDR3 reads CASSPTVYGYTF. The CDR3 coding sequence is TGTGCCAGCAGTCCGACAGTCTATGGCTACACCTTC.

The CDR3 protein is CASSIFSGDGQPQHF. DNA of the CDR3: TGTGCCAGTAGTATTTTTTCCGGGGATGGCCAGCCCCAGCATTTT. The gene calls are TRBV19 and TRBJ1-5, with D uncertain. V was cut by 3 bases and J by 7 bases, with 16 bases left in between. Germline V gene data show CDR1 as LNHDA and CDR2 as SQIVND (reference sequence). The CDR3 sequence is 15 residues long.

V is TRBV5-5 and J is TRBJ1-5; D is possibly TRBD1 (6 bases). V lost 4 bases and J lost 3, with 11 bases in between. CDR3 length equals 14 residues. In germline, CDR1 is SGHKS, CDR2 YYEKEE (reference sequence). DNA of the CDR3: TGTGCCAGCAGCCCCGGGACATTCAATCAGCCCCAGCATTTT. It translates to CASSPGTFNQPQHF.

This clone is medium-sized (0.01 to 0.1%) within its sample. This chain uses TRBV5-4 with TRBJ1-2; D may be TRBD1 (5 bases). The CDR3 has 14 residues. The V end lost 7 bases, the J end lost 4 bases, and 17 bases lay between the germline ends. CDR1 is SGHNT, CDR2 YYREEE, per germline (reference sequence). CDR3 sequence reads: CASGFQQGTYGYTF. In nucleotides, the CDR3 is TGTGCCAGCGGGTTCCAGCAGGGAACCTATGGCTACACCTTC.

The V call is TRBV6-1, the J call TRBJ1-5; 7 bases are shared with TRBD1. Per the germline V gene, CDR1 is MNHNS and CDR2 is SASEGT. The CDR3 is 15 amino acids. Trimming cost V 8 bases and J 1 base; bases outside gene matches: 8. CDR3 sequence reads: CASLIDRASNQPQHF. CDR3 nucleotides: TGTGCCAGCTTAATCGACAGGGCGAGCAATCAGCCCCAGCATTTT.

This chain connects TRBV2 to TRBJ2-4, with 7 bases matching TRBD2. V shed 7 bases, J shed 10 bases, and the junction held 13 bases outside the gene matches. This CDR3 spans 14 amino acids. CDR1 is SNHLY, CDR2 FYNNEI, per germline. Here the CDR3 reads CASNLATSDQIQYF. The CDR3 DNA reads TGTGCCAGCAACCTTGCTACTAGCGACCAGATTCAGTACTTC.

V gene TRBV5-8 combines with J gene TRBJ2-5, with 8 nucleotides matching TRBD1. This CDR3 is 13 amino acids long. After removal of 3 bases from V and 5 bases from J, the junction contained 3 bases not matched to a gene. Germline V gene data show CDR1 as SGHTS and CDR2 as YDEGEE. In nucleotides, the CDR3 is TGTGCCAGCAGCTACCAGGGGGCGGAGACCCAGTACTTC. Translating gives CASSYQGAETQYF.

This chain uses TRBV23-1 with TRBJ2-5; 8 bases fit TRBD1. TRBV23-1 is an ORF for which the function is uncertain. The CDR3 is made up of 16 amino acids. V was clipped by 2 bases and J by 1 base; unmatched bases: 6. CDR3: CASSQNPQGGQETQYF. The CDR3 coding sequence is TGCGCCAGCAGTCAAAACCCACAGGGGGGCCAAGAGACCCAGTACTTC.

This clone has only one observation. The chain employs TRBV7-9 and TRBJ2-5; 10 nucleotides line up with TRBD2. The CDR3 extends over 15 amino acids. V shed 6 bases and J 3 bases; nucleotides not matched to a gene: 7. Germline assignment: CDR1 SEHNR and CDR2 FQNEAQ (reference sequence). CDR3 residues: CASSTPGLAEETQYF. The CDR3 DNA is TGTGCCAGCAGTACGCCCGGACTAGCGGAAGAGACCCAGTACTTC.

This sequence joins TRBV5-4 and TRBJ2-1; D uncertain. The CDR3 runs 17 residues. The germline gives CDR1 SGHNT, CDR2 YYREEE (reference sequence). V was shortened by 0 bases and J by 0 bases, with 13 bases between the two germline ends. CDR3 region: CASSLARRSLSYNEQFF. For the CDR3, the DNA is TGTGCCAGCAGCTTGGCCAGGCGGTCCCTCTCCTACAATGAGCAGTTCTTC. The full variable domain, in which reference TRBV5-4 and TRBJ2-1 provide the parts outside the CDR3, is ETGVTQSPTHLIKTRGQQVTLRCSSQSGHNTVSWYQQALGQGPQFIFQYYREEENGRGNFPPRFSGLQFPNYSSELNVNALELDDSALYLCASSLARRSLSYNEQFFGPGTRLTVL.

CDR3 coding DNA: TGTGCCAGTAGTATTCGGCAGGGCCATTATGGCTACACCTTC. Residues: CASSIRQGHYGYTF. The chain joins TRBV19 to TRBJ1-2, with D tentatively TRBD1 (5 bases). CDR3 length: 14 residues. The germline V and J ends were trimmed by 3 bases and 5 bases, with 13 bases remaining between them. Per the germline V gene, CDR1 is LNHDA and CDR2 is SQIVND (reference sequence). Using reference TRBV19 and TRBJ1-2 for the parts outside the CDR3, the full variable domain is DGGITQSPKYLFRKEGQNVTLSCEQNLNHDAMYWYRQDPGQGLRLIYYSQIVNDFQKGDIAEGYSVSREKKESFPLTVTSAQKNPTAFYLCASSIRQGHYGYTFGSGTRLTVV.

The DNA for the CDR3 is TGTGCCAGCAGCCCCGGGACTAGTAGGTCAGATACGCAGTATTTT. Amino acids: CASSPGTSRSDTQYF. The rearrangement links TRBV4-2 to TRBJ2-3, with 8 bases identical to TRBD2. In germline, CDR1 is LGHNA, CDR2 YNFKEQ. CDR3 length: 15 residues. V was clipped by 4 bases and J by 4 bases; unmatched bases: 7.